The 19 T cell receptor beta chains listed next were all sequenced from one sample in a study of blood T cell repertoires in COVID-19. Clones were read by immunoSEQ multiplex PCR, and TCRdb kept only the in-frame ones, dropping some. Of 200,000 or so clones in the sample, around 84% are singletons; the top ten hold 10% to 13%. Sample: peripheral blood. The receptor source for this set is a woman older than 75 with COVID-19, enrolled during active disease.

The chain is built from TRBV3-1 (or the pseudogene TRBV3-2) and TRBJ1-2; D unclear. The CDR3 covers 13 residues. Per germline, CDR1 LGHDT and CDR2 YNNKEL (reference sequence). The V and J ends lost 1 base and 8 bases respectively, with 11 bases between them. CDR3 bases: TGTGCCAGCAGCCAAGGCACCCGAAGCGGCTACACCTTC. Translated: CASSQGTRSGYTF.

DNA of the CDR3: TGTGCCAGCAGTTCAGGGGCATCTGGAAACACCATATATTTT. The encoded protein is CASSSGASGNTIYF. The rearrangement joins TRBV28 to TRBJ1-3; the D gene is possibly TRBD1 (6 bases). CDR1 is MDHEN and CDR2 is SYDVKM in the germline V gene. V shed 4 bases and J shed 1 base, with 8 bases lying between them. This CDR3 has 14 amino acids. Using reference TRBV28 and TRBJ1-3 for the parts outside the CDR3, the full variable domain is DVKVTQSSRYLVKRTGEKVFLECVQDMDHENMFWYRQDPGLGLRLIYFSYDVKMKEKGDIPEGYSVSREKKERFSLILESASTNQTSMYLCASSSGASGNTIYFGEGSWLTVV.

This clone was detected only a few times. The rearrangement joins TRBV18 to TRBJ2-1, with TRBD1 matching 7 bases. CDR1 and CDR2 from the germline V gene are KGHSH and LQKENI. The junction had 13 bases not matched to a gene; V was cut back by 5 bases and J by 9 bases. The CDR3 spans 15 residues. In nucleotides, the CDR3 is TGTGCCAGCTCATCATTGACAGGGAATGTGGGTGAGCAGTTCTTC. Its translation is CASSSLTGNVGEQFF.

V gene TRBV6-5 combines with J gene TRBJ2-3; 8 nucleotides align to TRBD2. Germline lookup yields CDR1 MNHEY and CDR2 SVGAGI. The CDR3 contains 14 residues. V gave up 9 bases and J gave up 3 bases; unmatched junction bases: 8. CDR3 sequence reads: CASTRGGSTDTQYF. CDR3 nucleotides: TGTGCCAGTACTCGGGGGGGATCGACAGATACGCAGTATTTT.

Regarding this clone: This CDR3 is also generated by other DNA sequences in the sample. The chain has TRBV29-1 and TRBJ1-1, with D perhaps TRBD1 (5 bases). V was pared by 2 bases and J by 5 bases, with 9 bases between. Germline CDR1 SQVTM, CDR2 ANQGSEA. The CDR3 is 12 residues long. CDR3 loop: CSVEQGGTEAFF. In DNA, the CDR3 is TGCAGCGTTGAACAGGGAGGGACTGAAGCTTTCTTT. The entire variable domain, with the rest obtained from reference TRBV29-1 and TRBJ1-1, is as follows: SAVISQKPSRDICQRGTSLTIQCQVDSQVTMMFWYRQQPGQSLTLIATANQGSEATYESGFVIDKFPISRPNLTFSTLTVSNMSPEDSSIYLCSVEQGGTEAFFGQGTRLTVV.

This clone was seen only once. The CDR3 region has the DNA TGTGCCAGCAGCTTAACCACAGGGTCGTACGAGCAGTACGTC. This codes for CASSLTTGSYEQYV. The chain is built from TRBV6-6 and TRBJ2-7; D perhaps matches TRBD1 (6 bases). Germline V gene lookup returns CDR1 MNHNY and CDR2 SVGAGI (reference sequence). This CDR3 spans 14 amino acids. V lost 6 bases to trimming and J lost 4 bases, with 16 bases between them.

The V and J genes are TRBV28 and TRBJ2-3, with a tentative D call TRBD1 (6 bases). V dropped 6 bases and J dropped 2 bases, with 18 bases sitting between them. Germline-derived CDR1 and CDR2 are MDHEN and SYDVKM. The CDR3 covers 16 residues. The CDR3 loop is CASSTPGGGPTDTQYF. CDR3 sequence (DNA): TGTGCCAGCAGCACCCCTGGGGGCGGACCCACAGATACGCAGTATTTT.

This clone appeared once. The rearrangement joins TRBV7-2 to TRBJ2-5, with 9 bases identical to TRBD2. Germline CDR1 is SGHTA and CDR2 is FQGNSA. J gave up 5 bases and V 5 bases, and 9 bases lay outside the gene matches. The CDR3 length is 15 residues. Here the CDR3 DNA reads TGTGCCAGCAGCCTGGGACTAGCCGTAGGGGAGACCCAGTACTTC. It encodes CASSLGLAVGETQYF.

The chain employs TRBV5-1 and TRBJ1-2; D may be TRBD1 (5 bases). There are 14 residues in the CDR3. The germline V gene has CDR1 SGHRS and CDR2 YFSETQ. V dropped 0 bases and J dropped 6 bases, with 12 bases sitting between them. The DNA for the CDR3 is TGCGCCAGCAGCTTGGCCGGGGGGGTTAATGGCTACACCTTC. Its protein is CASSLAGGVNGYTF.

The V call is TRBV2, the J call TRBJ1-5; TRBD1 agrees at 9 bases. This CDR3 has 13 amino acids. Germline V gene lookup returns CDR1 SNHLY and CDR2 FYNNEI. With 6 bases clipped from V and 4 bases from J, the junction kept 1 base outside the gene matches. The CDR3 nucleotides read TGTGCCAGCAGGGACAGGGGAAATCAGCCCCAGCATTTT. Amino acid sequence: CASRDRGNQPQHF.

The chain is built from TRBV5-1 and TRBJ1-2, with D tentatively TRBD1 (6 bases). Germline V gene data show CDR1 as SGHRS and CDR2 as YFSETQ. The V and J ends lost 3 bases and 6 bases respectively, with 18 bases between them. The CDR3 length is 15 residues. Here the CDR3 DNA reads TGCGCCAGCAGCTGGACAGAACCGATCTTCGATGGCTACACCTTC. Translating it yields CASSWTEPIFDGYTF.

The V and J genes are TRBV3-1 (or the pseudogene TRBV3-2) and TRBJ1-1; D gene ambiguous. V was shortened by 1 base and J by 0 bases, with 9 bases between the two germline ends. This CDR3 region has 15 residues. Germline V lookup: CDR1 LGHDT, CDR2 YNNKEL (reference sequence). The CDR3 DNA follows: TGTGCCAGCAGCCAAGGAAACAGTCTGAACACTGAAGCTTTCTTT. Its translation: CASSQGNSLNTEAFF.

This clone has just one count. The genes are TRBV30 and TRBJ1-4, with 9 bases that match TRBD1. CDR3 length equals 15 residues. In germline, CDR1 is GTSNPN, CDR2 SVGIG (reference sequence). The trim removed 0 bases at V and 6 bases at J, leaving 5 bases unmatched. CDR3 in DNA: TGTGCCTGGAGTGTACTGGGACAGGGATATGAAAAACTGTTTTTT. Protein product: CAWSVLGQGYEKLFF.

This clone was recorded a few times. V is TRBV6-5 and J is TRBJ1-6, with 7 positions matching TRBD1. V trimming: 6 bases; J trimming: 2 bases; junction bases outside the gene matches: 4. The germline gives CDR1 MNHEY, CDR2 SVGAGI. The CDR3 is 15 residues long. The CDR3 here is CASSLTGAYNSPLHF. The CDR3 nucleotides are TGTGCCAGCAGCCTTACAGGGGCCTATAATTCACCCCTCCACTTT.

The rearrangement joins TRBV4-1 to TRBJ2-4; possibly TRBD1 for D (5 bases). The germline gives CDR1 MGHRA, CDR2 YSYEKL. V lost 0 bases and J lost 11, with 14 bases in between. This CDR3 is built from 14 residues. As DNA, the CDR3 is TGCGCCAGCAGCCAAGAAGGCCAGGGTTCCGTTCAGTACTTC. It translates to CASSQEGQGSVQYF.

This clone has only one observation. The rearrangement joins TRBV6-5 to TRBJ2-7; 9 nucleotides align to TRBD1. Germline CDR1 and CDR2: MNHEY and SVGAGI. V lost 5 bases, J lost 3 bases, and 2 bases stayed unmatched. This CDR3 comprises 13 residues. The CDR3 here is CASSRDRDYEQYF. DNA for the CDR3: TGTGCCAGCAGTAGGGACAGGGACTACGAGCAGTACTTC.

The chain joins TRBV28 to TRBJ1-2; D is perhaps TRBD1 (6 bases). The germline V gene has CDR1 MDHEN and CDR2 SYDVKM. V lost 7 bases and J lost 8, with 11 bases in between. CDR3 length equals 11 residues. CDR3 nucleotide sequence: TGTGCCAGCAAGGAAAGGGGGGGCTACACCTTC. Translated, it gives CASKERGGYTF.

This chain connects TRBV2 to TRBJ2-6; 8 nucleotides align to TRBD2. This CDR3 spans 15 amino acids. Trimming cost V 7 bases and J 0 bases; bases outside gene matches: 2. Germline assignment: CDR1 SNHLY and CDR2 FYNNEI. CDR3 sequence: CASNRGGSGANVLTF. The CDR3 nucleotides read TGTGCCAGCAATCGGGGGGGCTCTGGGGCCAACGTCCTGACTTTC. Full variable domain (outside the CDR3, taken from reference TRBV2 and TRBJ2-6): EPEVTQTPSHQVTQMGQEVILRCVPISNHLYFYWYRQILGQKVEFLVSFYNNEISEKSEIFDDQFSVERPDGSNFTLKIRSTKLEDSAMYFCASNRGGSGANVLTFGAGSRLTVL.

This clone was detected a few times. The V gene is TRBV28, the J gene TRBJ1-2, with D hard to call. The CDR3 consists of 12 residues. Trimming removed 3 bases at V and 7 bases at J, with 9 bases between. Germline values: CDR1 MDHEN, CDR2 SYDVKM. The CDR3 is CASSLEQRGYTF. DNA of the CDR3: TGTGCCAGCAGTTTGGAGCAACGTGGCTACACCTTC.